The sequence of this TCR beta chain was determined in a study of regulatory T cells in long-lasting Graves disease. Indicated time point: persistent/refractory GD, antithyroid drugs over 5 years with positive TRAb. Isolated PBMC RNA provided the starting material for the TCR library. As for this clonotype: The likely explanation is a read error, given a far larger clone one base away.

CDR3-region Arm-PCR and iRepertoire HTBI primers produced the TCR beta libraries. MiXCR, run by TCRdb on the multiplex PCR reads, gives a single entry per CDR3 protein. The repertoire has roughly 430,000 distinct CDR3 sequences, 21% of them found once; the top ten carry roughly 13%. The specimen was peripheral blood mononuclear cells (PBMCs), collected when the disease was refractory, from a patient treated with antithyroid drugs. This TCR derives from a female donor with Graves disease.

The CDR3 nucleotides read TGTGCCAGCAGCCCCCGCGGGCACAACCAAGAGACCCAGTACTTC. It yields the protein CASSPRGHNQETQYF. This chain joins TRBV7-9 and TRBJ2-5; a weak D match, TRBD2 (5 bases). This CDR3 is built from 15 residues. V was clipped by 5 bases and J by 0 bases, with 13 bases between them. Looked up from germline, CDR1 is SEHNR and CDR2 is FQNEAQ (reference sequence).